The source of this T cell receptor beta chain is a study of CD8+ T cells in alopecia areata. Reverse transcription of extracted RNA yielded cDNA, which provided the sequencing template. Only in-frame clones appear in the TCRdb table, and some are missing; sequencing was by immunoSEQ multiplex PCR. Of approximately 140,000 clones listed, around 87% were seen once; the top ten hold approximately 15%. The CDR3 length is 13 residues. Looked up from germline, CDR1 is LNHDA and CDR2 is SQIVND (reference sequence). Trimming shortened V by 5 bases and J by 7 bases, and 11 bases separated the two germline ends.

This chain connects TRBV19 to TRBJ2-2; maybe TRBD1 (5 bases). This receptor was identified in a human donor with alopecia areata. Sequenced material: CD8+ T cells sorted from blood, taken at week 0. CDR3 bases: TGTGCCAGTAGTCTAGGACAACACGGGGAGCTGTTTTTT. This codes for CASSLGQHGELFF. Filled out from reference TRBV19 and TRBJ2-2, the complete variable domain reads DGGITQSPKYLFRKEGQNVTLSCEQNLNHDAMYWYRQDPGQGLRLIYYSQIVNDFQKGDIAEGYSVSREKKESFPLTVTSAQKNPTAFYLCASSLGQHGELFFGEGSRLTVL.